The clone carrying this TCR beta chain turned up a few times. Its antigen is not identified. Amplification yielded TCR beta CDR3 regions, with RNA transcripts as the source. RT-PCR in the first round (using the HTBI primer set) targeted the TCR CDR3. In TCRdb, the multiplex PCR reads were re-called with MiXCR into one record per CDR3 protein. The sample yields about half a million distinct CDR3 sequences, about 16% seen once. This sample was taken from a study of T cells in Graves' hyperthyroidism and ophthalmopathy. Whole-study results and caveats: Blood samples included most of the expanded thyroid clonotypes exceeding 0.001.

Germline CDR1 reads MDHEN; CDR2 reads SYDVKM. V lost 2 bases, J lost 7 bases, and 8 bases stayed unmatched. The CDR3 length is 15 residues. The source of this sequence is a woman younger than 45 with Graves' ophthalmopathy. Sample: blood. This rearrangement joins TRBV28 to TRBJ2-1; TRBD1 agrees at 7 bases. CDR3 amino acids: CASSLPEGGQNEQFF. The CDR3 DNA sequence: TGTGCCAGCAGTTTACCGGAAGGGGGACAGAATGAGCAGTTCTTC.